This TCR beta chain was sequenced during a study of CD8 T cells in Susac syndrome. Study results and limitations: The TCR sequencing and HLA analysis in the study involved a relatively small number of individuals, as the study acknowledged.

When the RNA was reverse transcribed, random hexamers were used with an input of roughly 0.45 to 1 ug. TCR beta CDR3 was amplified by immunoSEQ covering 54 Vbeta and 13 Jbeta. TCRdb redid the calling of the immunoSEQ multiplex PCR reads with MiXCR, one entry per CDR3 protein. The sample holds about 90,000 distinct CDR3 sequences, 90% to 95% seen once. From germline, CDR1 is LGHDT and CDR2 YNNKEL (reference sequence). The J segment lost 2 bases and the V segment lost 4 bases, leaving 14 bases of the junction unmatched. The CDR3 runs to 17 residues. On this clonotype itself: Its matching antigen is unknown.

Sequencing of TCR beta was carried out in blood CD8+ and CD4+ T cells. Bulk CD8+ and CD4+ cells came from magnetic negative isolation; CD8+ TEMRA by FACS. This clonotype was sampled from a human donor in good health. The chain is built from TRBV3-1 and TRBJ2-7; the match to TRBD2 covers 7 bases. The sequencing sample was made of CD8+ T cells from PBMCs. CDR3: CASSLSRGGAGTYEQYF. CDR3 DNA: TGTGCCAGCAGCCTTAGTCGAGGAGGAGCGGGGACCTACGAGCAGTACTTC.